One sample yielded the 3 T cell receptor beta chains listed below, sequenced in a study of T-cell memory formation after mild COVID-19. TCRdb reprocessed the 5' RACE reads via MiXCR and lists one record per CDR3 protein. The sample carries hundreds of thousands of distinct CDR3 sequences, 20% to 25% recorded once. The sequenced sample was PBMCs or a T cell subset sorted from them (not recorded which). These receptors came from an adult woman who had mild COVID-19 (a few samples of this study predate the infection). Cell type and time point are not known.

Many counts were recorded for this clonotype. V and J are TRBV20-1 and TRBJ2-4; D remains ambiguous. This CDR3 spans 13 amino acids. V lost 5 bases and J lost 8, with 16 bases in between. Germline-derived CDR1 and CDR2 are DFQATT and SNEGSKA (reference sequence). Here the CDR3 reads CSASYTNADIQYF. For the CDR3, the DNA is TGCAGTGCTTCCTACACGAACGCGGACATTCAGTACTTC.

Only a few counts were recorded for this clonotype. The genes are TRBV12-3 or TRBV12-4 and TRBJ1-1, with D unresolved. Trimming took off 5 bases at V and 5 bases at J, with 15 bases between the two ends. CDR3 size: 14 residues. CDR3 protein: CASSPSQDTTEAFF. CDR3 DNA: TGTGCCAGCAGTCCATCACAAGACACGACTGAAGCTTTCTTT.

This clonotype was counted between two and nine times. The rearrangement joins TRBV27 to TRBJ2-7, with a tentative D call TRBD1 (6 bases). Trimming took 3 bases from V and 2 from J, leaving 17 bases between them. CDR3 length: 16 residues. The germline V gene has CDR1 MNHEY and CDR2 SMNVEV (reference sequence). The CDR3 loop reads CASSLVTGKGPYEQYF. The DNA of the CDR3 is TGTGCCAGCAGTTTGGTGACAGGAAAAGGACCCTACGAGCAGTACTTC.